The clone carrying this T cell receptor beta chain was seen once. Assay: immunoSEQ multiplex PCR; the TCRdb copy retains only in-frame clones and omits some. The sample yields under 150,000 clones, 85% seen once. The entry originates in a study of blood T cell repertoires in COVID-19. This CDR3 region has 13 residues. Trimming left V 7 bases short and J 6 bases short, with 13 bases between. Germline-derived CDR1 and CDR2 are MNHEY and SVGEGT. The chain uses TRBV6-2 or TRBV6-3 and TRBJ1-5, with D unclear. This TCR came from a woman in her forties with active or convalescent COVID-19. Sequencing input: peripheral blood. The CDR3 DNA is TGTGCCAGCACTAACTCCCCTATTCAGCCCCAGCATTTT. Protein: CASTNSPIQPQHF.